Listed here is a single T cell receptor (beta chain). The antigen remains undetermined. The sample is drawn from a study of cytomegalovirus exposure and HLA in healthy donors. Study-wide points: There were reportedly fewer N-insertions in an Asian-associated ancestry cluster than the approximately 670-donor mean, in a later analysis. The authors considered a cluster of highly shared sequence variants likely to be a sequencing artifact. No immune exposure information besides CMV serostatus was available.

The PCR used 60 Vbeta and 13 Jbeta primers. Method: immunoSEQ multiplex PCR; TCRdb's copy keeps in-frame clones and lacks some. The table includes roughly 170,000 clones, more than 65% detected once. This CDR3 region has 16 residues. CDR1 is MGHRA and CDR2 is YSYEKL in the germline V gene. V lost 3 bases to trimming and J lost 4 bases, with 18 bases between them. This clonotype was sampled from a male donor in good health and CMV-seronegative. The chain combines TRBV4-1 with TRBJ1-2; D not resolved. The specimen was PBMCs. The CDR3 nucleotides are TGCGCCAGCAGCCAGCGATCCAGACACCTGGCCTATGGCTACACCTTC. Its protein is CASSQRSRHLAYGYTF.